These 23 T cell receptor beta chains share one sample of origin, sequenced in a study of blood T cell repertoires in COVID-19. Clones were sequenced by immunoSEQ multiplex PCR, and TCRdb holds only the in-frame ones, with some missing. The sample lists under 150,000 clones; around four fifths were seen once. The sample consisted of peripheral blood. These receptors all stem from a man aged 25 to 40 with acute or convalescent COVID-19.

The chain uses TRBV10-1 and TRBJ2-2; no clear D gene. The V end was cut by 3 bases, the J end by 5 bases, with 4 bases between. The germline CDR1 and CDR2 sequences are WNHNN and SYGVQD (reference sequence). The CDR3 sequence is 12 residues long. CDR3 bases: TGCGCCAGCAGTGAACAAACCGGGGAGCTGTTTTTT. Translation: CASSEQTGELFF.

In its sample, this clone was seen once. The V call is TRBV5-1, the J call TRBJ2-3; 8 bases line up with TRBD2. There are 15 residues in the CDR3. Germline V gene lookup returns CDR1 SGHRS and CDR2 YFSETQ. J was trimmed by 1 base and V by 5 bases; bases with no gene match: 6. The CDR3 DNA is TGCGCCAGCAGAGATCGGGGGGGGCGCACAGATACGCAGTATTTT. It specifies CASRDRGGRTDTQYF.

This clone was picked up a small number of times. The rearrangement uses TRBV3-1 (or the pseudogene TRBV3-2) and TRBJ2-3, with 9 bases that match TRBD2. Per the germline V gene, CDR1 is LGHDT and CDR2 is YNNKEL (reference sequence). V lost 2 bases and J lost 3; bases outside the gene matches: 18. The CDR3 loop spans 20 amino acids. The CDR3 nucleotides read TGTGCCAGCAGCCAACCCCGTGGGAAGCGGGGGGCCCCTAGAACAGATACGCAGTATTTT. The encoded protein is CASSQPRGKRGAPRTDTQYF.

The rearrangement links TRBV19 to TRBJ2-2; a weak D match, TRBD2 (7 bases). The germline gives CDR1 LNHDA, CDR2 SQIVND (reference sequence). The V gene lost 7 bases and the J gene lost 3 bases, with 24 bases spanning the gap. The CDR3 loop spans 18 amino acids. CDR3 in amino acids: CASTTIGRGGRYTGELFF. CDR3 DNA sequence: TGTGCCAGTACCACTATTGGCAGGGGAGGGAGGTACACCGGGGAGCTGTTTTTT.

The chain couples TRBV5-4 to TRBJ2-7; TRBD2 agrees at 10 bases. Germline V gene data show CDR1 as SGHNT and CDR2 as YYREEE (reference sequence). Trimming took 5 bases from V and 3 from J; bases not matched to a gene: 11. The CDR3 covers 16 residues. The CDR3 is CASSPNLAGAIYEQYF. The CDR3 coding sequence is TGTGCCAGCAGTCCAAATCTAGCGGGGGCCATCTACGAGCAGTACTTC.

The chain has TRBV19 and TRBJ1-5; TRBD1 matches 8 bases. Unmatched junction bases numbered 5, after V lost 9 bases and J lost 4 bases. This CDR3 is built from 13 residues. Germline V CDR1 and CDR2: LNHDA, SQIVND (reference sequence). DNA for the CDR3: TGTGCCAGCCGGACAGGGCTAAATCAGCCCCAGCATTTT. Translating it yields CASRTGLNQPQHF.

This chain links TRBV2 with TRBJ2-5; 10 nucleotides agree with TRBD2. Unmatched junction bases numbered 11, after V lost 6 bases and J lost 7 bases. Germline assignment: CDR1 SNHLY and CDR2 FYNNEI. This CDR3 has 15 amino acids. CDR3 in amino acids: CASRGGTSERGTQYF. As DNA, the CDR3 is TGTGCCAGCAGGGGCGGGACTAGCGAGAGAGGGACCCAGTACTTC.

In DNA, the CDR3 is TGTGCCAGCAGCCTACACAGGGTGGGCGAGCAGTACGTC. Translated, it gives CASSLHRVGEQYV. The chain uses TRBV7-8 and TRBJ2-7, with D possibly being TRBD1 (6 bases). Germline-derived CDR1 and CDR2 are SGHVS and FQNEAQ. The CDR3 extends over 13 amino acids. V was shortened by 5 bases and J by 6 bases, with 14 bases between the two germline ends.

The chain employs TRBV28 and TRBJ1-2; 9 nucleotides align to TRBD1. CDR1 is MDHEN and CDR2 is SYDVKM in the germline V gene. The length of the CDR3 is 14 residues. With 4 bases clipped from V and 2 bases from J, the junction kept 2 bases outside the gene matches. The CDR3 loop is CASSSGQGNYGYTF. The DNA for the CDR3 is TGTGCCAGCAGTTCGGGACAGGGCAACTATGGCTACACCTTC.

CDR3 sequence: CASSSRDRGNTGELFF. In nucleotides, the CDR3 is TGTGCCAGCAGCTCCCGGGACAGGGGCAACACCGGGGAGCTGTTTTTT. The rearrangement links TRBV7-2 to TRBJ2-2; TRBD1 agrees at 10 bases. The CDR3 length is 16 residues. V shed 4 bases, J shed 2 bases, and the junction held 4 bases outside the gene matches. CDR1 and CDR2 from the germline V gene are SGHTA and FQGNSA.

The chain couples TRBV7-2 to TRBJ1-6; no firm D call. This CDR3 comprises 16 residues. Per germline, CDR1 SGHTA and CDR2 FQGNSA. With 5 bases removed from V and 5 bases from J, the gap between germline ends came to 16 bases. The CDR3 region is CASSPGGLANNSPLHF. The CDR3 DNA reads TGTGCCAGCAGCCCCGGTGGGCTGGCGAATAATTCACCCCTCCACTTT.

V is TRBV6-6 and J is TRBJ2-2, with D hard to call. The length of the CDR3 is 16 residues. V was clipped by 0 bases and J by 1 base, with 9 bases between them. CDR1 is MNHNY, CDR2 SVGAGI, per germline (reference sequence). CDR3 amino acids: CASSYSRQVNTGELFF. As DNA, the CDR3 is TGTGCCAGCAGTTACTCTCGGCAGGTGAACACCGGGGAGCTGTTTTTT.

This chain connects TRBV6-2 or TRBV6-3 to TRBJ1-1, with TRBD1 matching over 7 bases. CDR1 and CDR2 (germline): MNHEY, SVGEGT. The trim removed 6 bases at V and 5 bases at J, leaving 12 bases unmatched. The CDR3 is made up of 15 amino acids. The CDR3 bases are TGTGCCAGCAGCCCCGACAGGGAAAGAAGGACTGAAGCTTTCTTT. Its translation is CASSPDRERRTEAFF.

CDR3 amino acids: CASSARYEQYF. CDR3 coding DNA: TGTGCCAGCAGTGCCAGATACGAGCAGTACTTC. The chain carries TRBV2 and TRBJ2-7; unclear D gene. V was pared by 4 bases and J by 4 bases, with 5 bases between. Germline V CDR1 and CDR2: SNHLY, FYNNEI. The CDR3 loop spans 11 amino acids.

J is TRBJ2-5 and V is TRBV14, with D perhaps matching TRBD1 (6 bases). This CDR3 region has 13 residues. Germline-derived CDR1 and CDR2 are SGHDN and FVKESK. Trimming stripped 6 bases from V and 6 bases from J, with 14 bases between. CDR3 amino acids: CASSLGGSQTQYF. CDR3 DNA sequence: TGTGCCAGCAGTTTAGGGGGTTCTCAGACCCAGTACTTC.

The CDR3 spells CASRLETPNSPLHF. The CDR3 DNA follows: TGTGCCAGCAGACTCGAGACTCCTAATTCACCCCTCCACTTT. The chain couples TRBV6-5 to TRBJ1-6; D not certain. Germline assignment: CDR1 MNHEY and CDR2 SVGAGI. The V gene lost 6 bases and the J gene lost 6 bases, with 12 bases spanning the gap. This CDR3 spans 14 amino acids.

J is TRBJ2-2 and V is TRBV6-4, with D possibly TRBD1 on 5 matching bases. The V end lost 6 bases, the J end lost 4 bases, and 9 bases lay between the germline ends. This CDR3 has 13 residues. Germline values: CDR1 MRHNA, CDR2 SNTAGT. The CDR3 loop is CASRTDSTGELFF. CDR3 sequence (DNA): TGTGCCAGCAGGACAGACAGCACCGGGGAGCTGTTTTTT.

The chain employs TRBV11-3 and TRBJ2-6; no reliable D call. The length of the CDR3 is 16 residues. CDR1 and CDR2 from the germline V gene are SGHNT and YENEEA. V lost 5 bases, J lost 0 bases, and 11 bases lay in between. CDR3 coding DNA: TGTGCCAGCAGCCCCAGTCCCAGCTCTGGGGCCAACGTCCTGACTTTC. Its translation is CASSPSPSSGANVLTF. Drawing the rest from reference TRBV11-3 and TRBJ2-6, the complete variable domain is EAGVVQSPRYKIIEKKQPVAFWCNPISGHNTLYWYLQNLGQGPELLIRYENEEAVDDSQLPKDRFSAERLKGVDSTLKIQPAELGDSAVYLCASSPSPSSGANVLTFGAGSRLTVL.

This chain connects TRBV5-6 to TRBJ1-1; 8 bases are a match to TRBD1. The germline gives CDR1 SGHDT, CDR2 YYEEEE. The V segment lost 0 bases and the J segment 2 bases; nucleotides outside the gene matches: 3. CDR3 length: 15 amino acids. The CDR3, as DNA: TGTGCCAGCAGCTTGGCCGGGACAGGCAACACTGAAGCTTTCTTT. Translation gives CASSLAGTGNTEAFF.

This sequence joins TRBV15 and TRBJ1-2, with 9 nucleotides matching TRBD1. The CDR3 is made up of 17 amino acids. With 1 base clipped from V and 0 bases from J, the junction kept 6 bases outside the gene matches. Germline CDR1 LNHNV, CDR2 YYDKDF (reference sequence). The CDR3 protein is CATSRGAQGASNYGYTF. The CDR3 DNA reads TGTGCCACCAGCAGAGGGGCACAGGGGGCTTCTAACTATGGCTACACCTTC. Filled out from reference TRBV15 and TRBJ1-2, the complete variable domain reads DAMVIQNPRYQVTQFGKPVTLSCSQTLNHNVMYWYQQKSSQAPKLLFHYYDKDFNNEADTPDNFQSRRPNTSFCFLDIRSPGLGDTAMYLCATSRGAQGASNYGYTFGSGTRLTVV.

The rearrangement uses TRBV19 and TRBJ2-5, with 9 bases matching TRBD1. V lost 5 bases and J lost 5; bases outside the gene matches: 9. Per the germline V gene, CDR1 is LNHDA and CDR2 is SQIVND (reference sequence). This CDR3 comprises 15 residues. Here the CDR3 DNA reads TGTGCCAGTAGTTCAGGGGACAGGGATTATGAGACCCAGTACTTC. It codes for CASSSGDRDYETQYF.

V usage is TRBV29-1 and J usage is TRBJ2-3; TRBD2 aligns across 10 bases. Looked up from germline, CDR1 is SQVTM and CDR2 is ANQGSEA. Germline trimming cut 4 bases from V and 1 base from J; bases unmatched to any gene: 8. There are 16 residues in the CDR3. The CDR3 region has the DNA TGCAGCGTTGTGGGACTAGCGAGTGCTGGCACAGATACGCAGTATTTT. Its protein product is CSVVGLASAGTDTQYF.

This sequence joins TRBV4-1 and TRBJ2-2; D is possibly TRBD1 (5 bases). Trimming shortened V by 1 base and J by 4 bases, and 7 bases separated the two germline ends. CDR3 length equals 14 residues. Germline CDR1 is MGHRA and CDR2 is YSYEKL. The CDR3 bases are TGCGCCAGCAGCCAAGTAGGGGTCACCGGGGAGCTGTTTTTT. Protein sequence: CASSQVGVTGELFF.